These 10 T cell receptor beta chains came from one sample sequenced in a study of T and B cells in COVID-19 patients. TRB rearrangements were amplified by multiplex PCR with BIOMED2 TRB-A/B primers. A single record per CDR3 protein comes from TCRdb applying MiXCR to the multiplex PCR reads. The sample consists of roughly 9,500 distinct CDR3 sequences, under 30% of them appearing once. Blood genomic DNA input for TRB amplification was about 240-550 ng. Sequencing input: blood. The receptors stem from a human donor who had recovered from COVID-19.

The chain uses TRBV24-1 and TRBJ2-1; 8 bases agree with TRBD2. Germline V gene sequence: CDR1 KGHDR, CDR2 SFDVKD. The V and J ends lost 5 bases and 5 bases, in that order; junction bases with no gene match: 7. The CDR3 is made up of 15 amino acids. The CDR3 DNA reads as TGTGCCACCAGTGTAGCGGGACTACAAAACAATGAGCAGTTCTTC. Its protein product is CATSVAGLQNNEQFF.

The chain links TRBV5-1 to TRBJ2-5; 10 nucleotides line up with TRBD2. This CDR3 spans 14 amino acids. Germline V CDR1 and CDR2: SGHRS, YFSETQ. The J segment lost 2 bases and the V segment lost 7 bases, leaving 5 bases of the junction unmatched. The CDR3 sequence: CASASGGVQETQYF. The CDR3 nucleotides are TGCGCCAGCGCGAGCGGGGGGGTGCAAGAGACCCAGTACTTC.

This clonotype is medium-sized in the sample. The CDR3 is CASRTPGGIEQFF. CDR3 DNA: TGTGCCAGCAGAACCCCGGGAGGGATTGAGCAGTTCTTC. The rearrangement joins TRBV6-5 to TRBJ2-1, with 8 bases matching TRBD2. This CDR3 is 13 amino acids long. V lost 6 bases and J lost 9; bases outside the gene matches: 7. Germline V gives CDR1 MNHEY, CDR2 SVGAGI.

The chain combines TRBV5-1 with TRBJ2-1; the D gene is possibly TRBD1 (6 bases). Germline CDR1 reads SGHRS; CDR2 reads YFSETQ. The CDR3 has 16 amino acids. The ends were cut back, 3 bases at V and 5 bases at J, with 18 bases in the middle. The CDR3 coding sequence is TGCGCCAGCAGCTCCCCCCGACAGGTTCACGACAATGAGCAGTTCTTC. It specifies CASSSPRQVHDNEQFF.

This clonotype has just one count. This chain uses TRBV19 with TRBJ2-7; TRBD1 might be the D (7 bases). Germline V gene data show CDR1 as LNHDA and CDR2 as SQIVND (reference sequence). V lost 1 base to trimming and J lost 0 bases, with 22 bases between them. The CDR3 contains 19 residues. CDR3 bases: TGTGCCAGTAGTATAGGCGGGCGCGGGACCGGGACAGTCTCCTACGAGCAGTACTTC. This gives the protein CASSIGGRGTGTVSYEQYF. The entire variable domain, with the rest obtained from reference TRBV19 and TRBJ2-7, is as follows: DGGITQSPKYLFRKEGQNVTLSCEQNLNHDAMYWYRQDPGQGLRLIYYSQIVNDFQKGDIAEGYSVSREKKESFPLTVTSAQKNPTAFYLCASSIGGRGTGTVSYEQYFGPGTRLTVT.

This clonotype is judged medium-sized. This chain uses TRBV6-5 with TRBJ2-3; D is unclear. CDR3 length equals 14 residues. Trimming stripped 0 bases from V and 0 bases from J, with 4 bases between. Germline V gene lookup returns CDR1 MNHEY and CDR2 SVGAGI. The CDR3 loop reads CASSYSTSTDTQYF. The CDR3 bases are TGTGCCAGCAGTTACTCAACAAGCACAGATACGCAGTATTTT.

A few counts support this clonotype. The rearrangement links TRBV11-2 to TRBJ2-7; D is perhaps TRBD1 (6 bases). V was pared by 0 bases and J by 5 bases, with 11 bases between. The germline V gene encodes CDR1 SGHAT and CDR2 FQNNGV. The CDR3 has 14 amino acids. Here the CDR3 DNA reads TGTGCCAGCAGCTTAGAGGGGGCTTTACACGAGCAGTACTTC. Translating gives CASSLEGALHEQYF.

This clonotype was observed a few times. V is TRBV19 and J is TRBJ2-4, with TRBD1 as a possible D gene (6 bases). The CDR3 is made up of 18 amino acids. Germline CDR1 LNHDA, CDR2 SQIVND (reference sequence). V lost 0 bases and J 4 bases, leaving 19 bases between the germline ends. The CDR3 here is CASSIDPPGAGAKNIQYF. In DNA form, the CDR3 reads TGTGCCAGTAGTATAGACCCTCCCGGGGCAGGGGCTAAAAACATTCAGTACTTC.

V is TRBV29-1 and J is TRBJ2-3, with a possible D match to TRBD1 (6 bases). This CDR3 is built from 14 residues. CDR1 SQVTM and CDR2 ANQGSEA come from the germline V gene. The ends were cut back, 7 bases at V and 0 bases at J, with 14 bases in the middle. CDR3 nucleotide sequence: TGCAGCGCAGGGGAAGGGGGTAGCACAGATACGCAGTATTTT. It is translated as CSAGEGGSTDTQYF.

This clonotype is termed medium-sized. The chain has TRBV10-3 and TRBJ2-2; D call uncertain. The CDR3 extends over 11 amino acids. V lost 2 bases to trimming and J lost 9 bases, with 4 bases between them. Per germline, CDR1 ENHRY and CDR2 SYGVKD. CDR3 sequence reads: CAISEGRELFF. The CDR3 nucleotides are TGTGCCATCAGTGAGGGAAGGGAGCTGTTTTTT.